The rows below give T cell receptor beta chains drawn from one sample of a study of shared clonotypes between healthy human individuals. Assay: immunoSEQ multiplex PCR; the TCRdb copy retains only in-frame clones and omits some. The table records 2 million or so clones, around 95% of them present only once. The source material was naive CD4+ T cells sorted from blood. The receptor set was obtained from a young man in good health. Both conserved end residues are trimmed from each CDR3.

v_gene: TRBV28; j_gene: TRBJ2-4; CDR3aa: ASSSGGPLENIQY
v_gene: TRBV13; j_gene: TRBJ2-7; CDR3aa: ASSLPGVEGAYEQY
v_gene: TRBV29-1; j_gene: TRBJ1-1; CDR3aa: SVGKPMNTEAF
v_gene: TRBV6-1; j_gene: TRBJ2-7; CDR3aa: ASRLAGTHEQY
v_gene: TRBV2; j_gene: TRBJ1-6; CDR3aa: ASSQNNSPLH
v_gene: TRBV5-1; j_gene: TRBJ2-3; CDR3aa: ASSPIKGGEGDTQY
v_gene: TRBV28; j_gene: TRBJ1-2; CDR3aa: ASSRWDSAYGYT
v_gene: TRBV18; j_gene: TRBJ1-2; CDR3aa: ASSPSKDYGYT
v_gene: TRBV10-3; j_gene: TRBJ1-5; CDR3aa: AISERQGDLQPQH
v_gene: TRBV6-1; j_gene: TRBJ2-2; CDR3aa: ATPGTGNTGELF
v_gene: TRBV6-5; j_gene: TRBJ2-7; CDR3aa: ASTQFGEGYEQY
v_gene: TRBV5-6; j_gene: TRBJ2-1; CDR3aa: ASSLAVAGFYNEQF
v_gene: TRBV23-1; j_gene: TRBJ1-2; CDR3aa: ASSRVRGFYGYT
v_gene: TRBV6-5; j_gene: TRBJ1-1; CDR3aa: ASSPPRSGEAF
v_gene: TRBV5-1; j_gene: TRBJ1-1; CDR3aa: ASRTGYDTEAF
v_gene: TRBV19; j_gene: TRBJ2-7; CDR3aa: ASRDRGSNEQY
v_gene: TRBV7-3; j_gene: TRBJ2-7; CDR3aa: ASSPGGLGGHEQY
v_gene: TRBV5-1; j_gene: TRBJ2-2; CDR3aa: ASSLGAGFTGELF
v_gene: TRBV5-1; j_gene: TRBJ2-1; CDR3aa: ASTPGGLNNEQF
v_gene: TRBV30; j_gene: TRBJ2-7; CDR3aa: AWRLAYEQY
v_gene: TRBV30; j_gene: TRBJ1-6; CDR3aa: AWSDRDGSPLH
v_gene: TRBV6-1; j_gene: TRBJ2-1; CDR3aa: ATASTGLGVNEQF
v_gene: TRBV6-5; j_gene: TRBJ2-7; CDR3aa: ASSYGPTREQY
v_gene: TRBV6-6; j_gene: TRBJ1-5; CDR3aa: ASSYSQPNQPQH
v_gene: TRBV28; j_gene: TRBJ1-2; CDR3aa: ASLGNGYT
v_gene: TRBV4-1; j_gene: TRBJ1-4; CDR3aa: ASSQEGGQSNEKLF
v_gene: TRBV20-1; j_gene: TRBJ2-7; CDR3aa: SARSTYEQY
v_gene: TRBV10-2; j_gene: TRBJ2-1; CDR3aa: ASGENLREQF
v_gene: TRBV28; j_gene: TRBJ2-7; CDR3aa: ASSLLAVPYEQY
v_gene: TRBV28; j_gene: TRBJ1-2; CDR3aa: ASSLIEGYGYT
v_gene: TRBV2; j_gene: TRBJ2-1; CDR3aa: ASRWGRNNEQF
v_gene: TRBV18; j_gene: TRBJ2-3; CDR3aa: ASSGSSGTDTQY
v_gene: TRBV6-5; j_gene: TRBJ2-2; CDR3aa: ASRQASGSTGELF
v_gene: TRBV6-6; j_gene: TRBJ2-3; CDR3aa: ASSYPGTSGTDTQY
v_gene: TRBV28; j_gene: TRBJ1-4; CDR3aa: ASSLTGGGEKLF
v_gene: TRBV9; j_gene: TRBJ2-1; CDR3aa: ASSQVSGGLFYNEQF
v_gene: TRBV7-9; j_gene: TRBJ2-7; CDR3aa: ASSSSGTPTYEQY
v_gene: TRBV20-1; j_gene: TRBJ2-1; CDR3aa: SAQRGGEQF
v_gene: TRBV9; j_gene: TRBJ2-7; CDR3aa: ASSALSGRNSNEQY
v_gene: TRBV7-9; j_gene: TRBJ1-1; CDR3aa: ASSRSGNTEAF
v_gene: TRBV7-9; j_gene: TRBJ2-3; CDR3aa: ASSFGGLVADTQY
v_gene: TRBV25-1; j_gene: TRBJ2-1; CDR3aa: ASSEYIGGKQSDEQF
v_gene: TRBV13; j_gene: TRBJ2-3; CDR3aa: ASSLGAGGTDTQY
v_gene: TRBV28; j_gene: TRBJ1-4; CDR3aa: ASSKFLQGTNEKLF
v_gene: TRBV25-1; j_gene: TRBJ2-1; CDR3aa: ASSRGRIQDEQF
v_gene: TRBV21-1; j_gene: TRBJ1-5; CDR3aa: ASTAYEWAVHSNQPQH
v_gene: TRBV9; j_gene: TRBJ1-6; CDR3aa: ASSPKHGTGGNSPLH
v_gene: TRBV18; j_gene: TRBJ2-6; CDR3aa: ASSPGGSGANVLT
v_gene: TRBV6-6; j_gene: TRBJ2-7; CDR3aa: ASSSGTGIYEQY
v_gene: TRBV5-1; j_gene: TRBJ2-7; CDR3aa: ASSQLAGRSYEQY
v_gene: TRBV29-1; j_gene: TRBJ2-3; CDR3aa: SVAHWQGTSTDTQY
v_gene: TRBV30; j_gene: TRBJ2-7; CDR3aa: AWSASRYEQY
v_gene: TRBV6-1; j_gene: TRBJ1-5; CDR3aa: ASFLNPSNQPQH